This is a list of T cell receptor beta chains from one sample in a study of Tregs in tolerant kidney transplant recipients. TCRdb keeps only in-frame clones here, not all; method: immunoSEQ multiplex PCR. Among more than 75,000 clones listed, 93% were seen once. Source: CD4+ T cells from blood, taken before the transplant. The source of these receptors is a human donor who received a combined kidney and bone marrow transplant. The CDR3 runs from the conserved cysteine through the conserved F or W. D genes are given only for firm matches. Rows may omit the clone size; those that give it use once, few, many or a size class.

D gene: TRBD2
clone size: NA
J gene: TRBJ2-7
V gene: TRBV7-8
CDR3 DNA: TGTGCCAGCAGCGGGGGACTACCCGGATCCGGGTACTTC
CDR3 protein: CASSGGLPGSGYF

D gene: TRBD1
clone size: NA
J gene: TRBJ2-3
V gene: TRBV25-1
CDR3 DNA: TGTGCCAGCAGTGAATCGGGACAGGGATCAGATACGCAGTATTTT
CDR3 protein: CASSESGQGSDTQYF

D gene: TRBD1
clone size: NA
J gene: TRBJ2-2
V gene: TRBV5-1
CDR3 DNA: TGCGCCAGCAGGACAGGGGGCACCGGGGAGCTGTTTTTT
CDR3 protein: CASRTGGTGELFF

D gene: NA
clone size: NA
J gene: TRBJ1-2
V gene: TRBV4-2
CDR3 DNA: TGTGCCAGCAGCCAAGAGCGAGGGGGAGACTATGGCTACACCTTC
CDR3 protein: CASSQERGGDYGYTF

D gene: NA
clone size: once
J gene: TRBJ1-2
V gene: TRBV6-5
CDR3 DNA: TGTGCCAGCAGTGACAGCATGATTTATGGCTACACCTTC
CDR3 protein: CASSDSMIYGYTF

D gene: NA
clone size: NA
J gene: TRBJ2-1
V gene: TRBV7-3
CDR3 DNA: TGTGCCAGCAGATTCGCCGGAGGGGAAGGCAATGAGCAGTTCTTC
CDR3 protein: CASRFAGGEGNEQFF

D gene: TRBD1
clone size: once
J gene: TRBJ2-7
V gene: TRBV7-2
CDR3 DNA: TGTGCCAGCAGCTTAGTACAGGGGGGTTACGAGCAGTACTTC
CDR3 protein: CASSLVQGGYEQYF

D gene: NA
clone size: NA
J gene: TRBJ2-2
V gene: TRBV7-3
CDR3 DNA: TGTGCCAGCAGCTTACTCACGGGGGAGTACACCGGGGAGCTGTTTTTT
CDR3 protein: CASSLLTGEYTGELFF

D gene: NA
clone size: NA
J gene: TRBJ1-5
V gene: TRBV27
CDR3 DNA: TGTGCCAGCAGATCGGGTCGTTATAGCAATCAGCCCCAGCATTTT
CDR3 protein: CASRSGRYSNQPQHF

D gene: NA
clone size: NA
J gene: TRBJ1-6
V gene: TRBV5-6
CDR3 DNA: TGTGCCAGCAGCTTGGCAGGGGCCAACTATAATTCCCCCCTCCACTTT
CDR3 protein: CASSLAGANYNSPLHF

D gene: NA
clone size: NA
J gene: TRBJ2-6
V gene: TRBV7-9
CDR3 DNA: TGTGCCAGCAGCCTCCGGTTCTCTGGGGCCAACGTCCTGACTTTC
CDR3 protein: CASSLRFSGANVLTF

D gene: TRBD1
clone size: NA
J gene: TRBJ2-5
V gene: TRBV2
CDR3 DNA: TGTGCCAGCAGTGAAGACAGGGGCGGAAGGGAGACCCAGTACTTC
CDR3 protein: CASSEDRGGRETQYF

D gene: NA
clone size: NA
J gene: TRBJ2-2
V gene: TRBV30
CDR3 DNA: TGTGCCTGGCATGCCAAACTTAACACCGGGGAGCTGTTTTTT
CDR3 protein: CAWHAKLNTGELFF

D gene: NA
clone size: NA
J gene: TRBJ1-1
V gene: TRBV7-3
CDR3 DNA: TGTGCCAGCAGCTTAAGGGGGGGAGACACTGAAGCTTTCTTT
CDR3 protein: CASSLRGGDTEAFF

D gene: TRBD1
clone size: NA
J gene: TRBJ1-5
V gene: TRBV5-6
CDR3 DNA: TGTGCCAGCAGCCCGACAGGGCTCAATCAGCCCCAGCATTTT
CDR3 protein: CASSPTGLNQPQHF